The subject of this entry is one T cell receptor (beta chain). Antigen specificity is unknown. This CDR3 region has 16 residues. Germline V gene sequence: CDR1 MGHRA, CDR2 YSYEKL. J lost 5 bases, V lost 2 bases, and 9 bases had no gene match. The data were taken from a study of graft-versus-host responses after intestinal transplantation. Study details: In this cohort, recipients had multivisceral, liver-intestinal, or isolated intestinal transplants. Uniformly, recipients were administered anti-thymocyte globulin induction with subsequent tacrolimus and steroids for approximately three years.

Broader study findings: Early post-transplant HvG declines showed an association with peak circulating GvH clone levels. Recipient bone marrow held GvH clones, some seen earlier in ileum or blood.

Sequenced by immunoSEQ multiplex PCR; TCRdb stores in-frame clones only, minus some. The sample holds about 9,500 clones, roughly 90% seen once. The chain uses TRBV4-1 and TRBJ2-5, with TRBD1 identical over 9 bases. The receptor was derived from a human patient who received an intestinal transplant, so some T cells may come from the graft donor. This sample comprised PBMCs, obtained more than 230 days after intestinal transplant. CDR3 DNA sequence: TGCGCCAGCAGCCAAACCGGGGGGACAGGGAGGGAGACCCAGTACTTC. Amino acid sequence: CASSQTGGTGRETQYF.